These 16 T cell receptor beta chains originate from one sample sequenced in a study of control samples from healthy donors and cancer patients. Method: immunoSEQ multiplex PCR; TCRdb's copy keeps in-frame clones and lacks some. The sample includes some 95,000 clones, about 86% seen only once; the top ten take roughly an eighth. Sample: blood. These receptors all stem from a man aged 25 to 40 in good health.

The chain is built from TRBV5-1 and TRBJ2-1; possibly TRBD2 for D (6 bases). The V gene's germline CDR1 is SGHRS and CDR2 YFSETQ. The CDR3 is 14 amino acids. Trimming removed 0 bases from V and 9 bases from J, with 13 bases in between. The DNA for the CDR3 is TGCGCCAGCAGCTTGGTACGGGAGCAGGGTGAGCAGTTCTTC. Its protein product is CASSLVREQGEQFF.

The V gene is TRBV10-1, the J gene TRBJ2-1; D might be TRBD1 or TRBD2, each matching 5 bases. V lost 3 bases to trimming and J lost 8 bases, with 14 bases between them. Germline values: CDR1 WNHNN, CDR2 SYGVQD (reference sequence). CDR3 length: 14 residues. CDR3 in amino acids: CASSDVVGAYEQFF. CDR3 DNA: TGCGCCAGCAGTGATGTAGTCGGGGCTTATGAGCAGTTCTTC.

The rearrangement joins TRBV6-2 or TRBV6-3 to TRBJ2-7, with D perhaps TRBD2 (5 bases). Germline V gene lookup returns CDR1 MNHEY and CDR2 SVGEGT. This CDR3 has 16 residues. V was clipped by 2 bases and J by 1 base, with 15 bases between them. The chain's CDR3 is CASSYTEAGTSYEQYF. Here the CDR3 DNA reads TGTGCCAGCAGTTACACGGAGGCAGGAACATCCTACGAGCAGTACTTC.

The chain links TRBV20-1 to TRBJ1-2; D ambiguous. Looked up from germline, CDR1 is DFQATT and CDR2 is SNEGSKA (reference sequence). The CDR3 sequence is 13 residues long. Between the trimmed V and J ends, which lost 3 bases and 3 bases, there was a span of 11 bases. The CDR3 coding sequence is TGCAGTGCTAGTAGGCAGGACTACTATGGCTACACCTTC. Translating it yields CSASRQDYYGYTF.

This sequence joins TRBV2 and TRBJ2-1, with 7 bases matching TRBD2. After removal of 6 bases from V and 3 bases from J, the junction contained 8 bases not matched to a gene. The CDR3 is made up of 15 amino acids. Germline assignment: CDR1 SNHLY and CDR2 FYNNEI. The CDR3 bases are TGTGCCAGCAGCGCTCTAGCGGCCGTCTACAATGAGCAGTTCTTC. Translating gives CASSALAAVYNEQFF.

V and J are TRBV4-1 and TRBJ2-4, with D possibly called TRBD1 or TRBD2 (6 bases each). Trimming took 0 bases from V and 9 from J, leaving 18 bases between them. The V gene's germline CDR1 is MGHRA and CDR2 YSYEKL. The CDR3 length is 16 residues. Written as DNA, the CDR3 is TGCGCCAGCAGCCAAGAATGGGGGGCACACGGAGCCATTCAGTACTTC. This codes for CASSQEWGAHGAIQYF.

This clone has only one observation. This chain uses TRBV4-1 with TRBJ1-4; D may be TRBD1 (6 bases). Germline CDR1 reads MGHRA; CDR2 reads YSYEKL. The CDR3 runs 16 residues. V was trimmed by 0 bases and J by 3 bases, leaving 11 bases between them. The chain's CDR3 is CASSQERQASNEKLFF. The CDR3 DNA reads TGCGCCAGCAGCCAAGAAAGACAGGCATCTAATGAAAAACTGTTTTTT.

The DNA of the CDR3 is TGTGCCACCAGCAGAGATCTCACTAGCTTAAAAGATACGCAGTATTTT. Its translation: CATSRDLTSLKDTQYF. The chain combines TRBV15 with TRBJ2-3, with D possibly being TRBD2 (6 bases). The CDR3 extends over 16 amino acids. Germline lookup yields CDR1 LNHNV and CDR2 YYDKDF (reference sequence). Trimming shortened V by 0 bases and J by 5 bases, and 15 bases separated the two germline ends. The full variable domain, its missing parts supplied by reference TRBV15 and TRBJ2-3, is DAMVIQNPRYQVTQFGKPVTLSCSQTLNHNVMYWYQQKSSQAPKLLFHYYDKDFNNEADTPDNFQSRRPNTSFCFLDIRSPGLGDTAMYLCATSRDLTSLKDTQYFGPGTRLTVL.

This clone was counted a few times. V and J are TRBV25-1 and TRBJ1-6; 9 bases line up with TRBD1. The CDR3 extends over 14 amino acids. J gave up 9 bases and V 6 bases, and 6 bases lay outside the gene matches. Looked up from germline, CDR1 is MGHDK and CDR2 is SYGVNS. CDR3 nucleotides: TGTGCCAGCAGGGGGACAGGGAAGGGTTCACCCCTCCACTTT. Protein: CASRGTGKGSPLHF.

The CDR3 sequence is CASSIDRAGTEAFF. Written as DNA, the CDR3 is TGCGCCAGCAGCATAGACAGGGCCGGCACTGAAGCTTTCTTT. The genes are TRBV5-1 and TRBJ1-1; TRBD1 matches at 7 bases. Germline loops: CDR1 SGHRS, CDR2 YFSETQ. With 4 bases clipped from V and 4 bases from J, the junction kept 7 bases outside the gene matches. The CDR3 runs 14 residues.

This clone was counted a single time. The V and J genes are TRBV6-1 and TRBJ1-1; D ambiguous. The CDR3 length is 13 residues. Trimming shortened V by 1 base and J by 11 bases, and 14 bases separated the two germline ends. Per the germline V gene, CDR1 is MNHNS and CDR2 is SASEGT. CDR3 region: CASSEESRVKAFF. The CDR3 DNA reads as TGTGCCAGCAGTGAAGAGAGTAGAGTAAAGGCTTTCTTT.

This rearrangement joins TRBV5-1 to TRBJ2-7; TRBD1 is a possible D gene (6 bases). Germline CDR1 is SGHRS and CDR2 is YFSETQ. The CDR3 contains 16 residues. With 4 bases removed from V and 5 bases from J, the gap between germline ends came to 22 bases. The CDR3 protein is CASSGYAGTRGNEQYF. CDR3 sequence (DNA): TGCGCCAGCAGCGGCTACGCCGGGACAAGAGGAAACGAGCAGTACTTC.

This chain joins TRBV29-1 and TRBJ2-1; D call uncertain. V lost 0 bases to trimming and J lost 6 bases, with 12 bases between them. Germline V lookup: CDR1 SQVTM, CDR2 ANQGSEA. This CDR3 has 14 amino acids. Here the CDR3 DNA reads TGCAGCGTTGAAGAAAGGGCTCCGGGCAATGAGCAGTTCTTC. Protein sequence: CSVEERAPGNEQFF.

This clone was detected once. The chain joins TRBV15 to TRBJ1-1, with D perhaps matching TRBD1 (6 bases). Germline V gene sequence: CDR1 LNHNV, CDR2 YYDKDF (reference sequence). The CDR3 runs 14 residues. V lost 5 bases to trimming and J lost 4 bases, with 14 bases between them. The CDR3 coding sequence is TGTGCCACCAGCGGAGGACAGTTTGTCACTGAAGCTTTCTTT. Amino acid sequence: CATSGGQFVTEAFF. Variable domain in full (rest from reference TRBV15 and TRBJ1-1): DAMVIQNPRYQVTQFGKPVTLSCSQTLNHNVMYWYQQKSSQAPKLLFHYYDKDFNNEADTPDNFQSRRPNTSFCFLDIRSPGLGDTAMYLCATSGGQFVTEAFFGQGTRLTVV.

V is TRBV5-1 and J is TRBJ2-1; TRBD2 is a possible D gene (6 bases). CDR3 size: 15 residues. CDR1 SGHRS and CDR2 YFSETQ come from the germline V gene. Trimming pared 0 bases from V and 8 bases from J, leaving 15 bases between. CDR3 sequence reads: CASSLGETGVHEQFF. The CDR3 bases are TGCGCCAGCAGCTTGGGCGAGACGGGAGTTCATGAGCAGTTCTTC.

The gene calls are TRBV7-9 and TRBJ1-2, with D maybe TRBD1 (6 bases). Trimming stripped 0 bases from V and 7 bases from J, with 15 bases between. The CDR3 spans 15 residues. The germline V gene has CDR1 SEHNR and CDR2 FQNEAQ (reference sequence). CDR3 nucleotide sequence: TGTGCCAGCAGCTTAGCCCTCTCAGGGGTTGGTGGCTACACCTTC. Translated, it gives CASSLALSGVGGYTF.